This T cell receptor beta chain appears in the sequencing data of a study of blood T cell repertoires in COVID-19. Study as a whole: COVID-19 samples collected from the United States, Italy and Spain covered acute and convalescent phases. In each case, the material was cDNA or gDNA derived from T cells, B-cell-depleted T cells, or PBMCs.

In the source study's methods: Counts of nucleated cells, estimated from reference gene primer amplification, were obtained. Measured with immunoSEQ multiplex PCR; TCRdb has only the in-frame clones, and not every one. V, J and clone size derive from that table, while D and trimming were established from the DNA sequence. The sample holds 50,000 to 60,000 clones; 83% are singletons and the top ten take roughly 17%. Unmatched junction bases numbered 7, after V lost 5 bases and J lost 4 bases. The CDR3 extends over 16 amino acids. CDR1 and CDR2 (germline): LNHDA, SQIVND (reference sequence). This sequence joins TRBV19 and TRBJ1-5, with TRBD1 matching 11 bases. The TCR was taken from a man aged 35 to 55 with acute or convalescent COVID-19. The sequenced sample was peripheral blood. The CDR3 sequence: CASSPRTGGTNQPQHF. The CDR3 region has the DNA TGTGCCAGTAGTCCGCGGACAGGGGGCACGAATCAGCCCCAGCATTTT.